A selection of T cell receptor beta chains follows, all from one sample in a study of cytomegalovirus exposure and HLA in healthy donors. Clones were sequenced by immunoSEQ multiplex PCR, and TCRdb holds only the in-frame ones, with some missing. Altogether 150,000 to 200,000 clones are present, 70% to 85% being singletons, with the ten largest covering nearly 4.5%. The sample comprised PBMCs. The source of these receptors is a woman in her twenties or thirties in good health and CMV-seropositive. CDR3s include the opening cysteine and the closing phenylalanine or tryptophan. The D gene is left open where the match is weak. Clone size is shown for a subset of rows, as once, few, many or a class of expanded clone.

j_gene,d_gene,v_gene,len,abundance,CDR3aa,CDR3nt
TRBJ1-3,-,TRBV5-6,16,-,CASSLTGWNDGNTIYF,TGTGCCAGCAGCCTTACAGGGTGGAATGATGGAAACACCATATATTTT
TRBJ1-2,-,TRBV5-4,14,-,CASSWPGQNYGYTF,TGTGCCAGCAGCTGGCCGGGACAAAACTATGGCTACACCTTC
TRBJ2-3,-,TRBV7-9,15,-,CASSLVGSETDTQYF,TGTGCCAGCAGCTTAGTCGGTAGCGAGACAGATACGCAGTATTTT
TRBJ2-2,TRBD1,TRBV30,14,-,CACHRDRNTGELFF,TGTGCCTGCCACCGGGACAGAAACACCGGGGAGCTGTTTTTT
TRBJ1-2,-,TRBV5-4,13,once,CASSKTPNYGYTF,TGTGCCAGCAGCAAAACACCGAACTATGGCTACACCTTC
TRBJ2-1,TRBD2,TRBV2,17,-,CASSEAGGGRSHNEQFF,TGTGCCAGCAGTGAAGCGGGCGGGGGGCGGAGTCACAATGAGCAGTTCTTC
TRBJ2-5,-,TRBV6-5,13,-,CASSFGQGQTQYF,TGTGCCAGCAGTTTTGGACAAGGGCAGACCCAGTACTTC
TRBJ2-7,TRBD2,TRBV9,16,-,CASSGTSPKGIYEQYF,TGTGCCAGCAGCGGGACTAGCCCTAAGGGTATCTACGAGCAGTACTTC
TRBJ1-4,-,TRBV27,15,-,CASSLSPPSGEKLFF,TGTGCCAGCAGTTTATCGCCGCCCAGCGGGGAAAAACTGTTTTTT
TRBJ1-2,-,TRBV7-6,12,-,CASRPHLGGYTF,TGTGCCAGTCGCCCGCACTTGGGCGGCTACACCTTC
TRBJ2-7,TRBD2,TRBV30,12,-,CAFSLVGGEQYF,TGTGCCTTTTCACTGGTCGGGGGGGAGCAGTACTTC
TRBJ2-7,-,TRBV15,15,-,CATSRGQPEAYEQYF,TGTGCCACCAGCAGGGGACAACCTGAGGCATACGAGCAGTACTTC
TRBJ1-5,-,TRBV19,14,-,CASSIGTGHQPQHF,TGTGCCAGTAGTATAGGTACAGGACACCAGCCCCAGCATTTT
TRBJ2-1,-,TRBV6-1,14,-,CATTRRTLDNEQFF,TGTGCCACTACGAGGAGAACTCTGGACAATGAGCAGTTCTTC
TRBJ2-2,TRBD2,TRBV11-3,15,few,CASSLIAGDTGELFF,TGTGCCAGCAGCTTAATCGCGGGAGACACCGGGGAGCTGTTTTTT
TRBJ1-3,-,TRBV1,20,-,CTSSHQGDRGQDLAGNTIYF,TGCACCAGCAGCCACCAGGGGGACCGGGGACAGGATCTGGCTGGAAACACCATATATTTT
TRBJ1-2,TRBD1,TRBV4-1,15,-,CASSQDRTGTYGYTF,TGCGCCAGCAGCCAAGATCGGACAGGGACCTATGGCTACACCTTC
TRBJ2-7,TRBD1,TRBV29-1,12,-,CSVRDRAYEQYF,TGCAGCGTCCGGGACAGGGCCTACGAGCAGTACTTC
TRBJ1-4,-,TRBV5-1,15,-,CASSATQGTNEKLFF,TGCGCCAGCAGCGCAACTCAGGGGACTAATGAAAAACTGTTTTTT